This TCR beta chain was obtained from a study of graft-versus-host responses after intestinal transplantation. Overall study context: In this cohort, recipients had multivisceral, liver-intestinal, or isolated intestinal transplants. Every one of the recipients received anti-thymocyte globulin induction and afterwards took tacrolimus and steroids for roughly 3 years. Study-wide findings and caveats: Among recipient marrow samples, GvH clones were found; some appeared first in ileum or blood. Peak circulating GvH clone levels tracked with early post-transplant HvG declines.

On this clone itself: Its antigen is unknown.

Generated by immunoSEQ multiplex PCR, the TCRdb table keeps only in-frame clones and is missing some. This table has some 15,000 clones, 93% appearing once. From germline, CDR1 is LNHDA and CDR2 SQIVND (reference sequence). CDR3 length equals 13 residues. V was clipped by 7 bases and J by 6 bases, with 16 bases between them. V usage is TRBV19 and J usage is TRBJ2-7, with D possibly TRBD1 on 6 matching bases. The receptor comes from a human patient who received an intestinal transplant, so some T cells may come from the graft donor. Sample: PBMCs, taken around 3 years after intestinal transplantation. CDR3 in amino acids: CASNGAGDGEQYF. The CDR3 DNA follows: TGTGCCAGTAACGGGGCAGGGGACGGCGAGCAGTACTTC.